This T cell receptor (beta chain) came from a study of early T cells in non-severe SARS-CoV-2 infection. Individual cDNA molecules received unique molecular identifiers during library preparation. TCRdb re-analysed the 5' RACE reads in MiXCR, keeping a single row per CDR3 protein. The sample lists tens of thousands of distinct CDR3 sequences; roughly 6% were seen once. Whole-study findings and limits: Missing private and CD4 specificities, VDJdb matching favored anti-spike CD8 responses.

This clonotype was observed a handful of times. No antigen is known for it. CDR3 length: 13 amino acids. Looked up from germline, CDR1 is MDHEN and CDR2 is SYDVKM. The V and J ends lost 8 bases and 0 bases respectively, with 8 bases between them. The chain carries TRBV28 and TRBJ2-4; D unresolved. The TCR was taken from an adult who was a healthcare worker with PCR-confirmed SARS-CoV-2 infection or an uninfected control (not recorded which). The sample consisted of whole blood. CDR3 sequence reads: CASGQVAKNIQYF. In DNA, the CDR3 is TGTGCCAGCGGGCAGGTAGCCAAAAACATTCAGTACTTC.